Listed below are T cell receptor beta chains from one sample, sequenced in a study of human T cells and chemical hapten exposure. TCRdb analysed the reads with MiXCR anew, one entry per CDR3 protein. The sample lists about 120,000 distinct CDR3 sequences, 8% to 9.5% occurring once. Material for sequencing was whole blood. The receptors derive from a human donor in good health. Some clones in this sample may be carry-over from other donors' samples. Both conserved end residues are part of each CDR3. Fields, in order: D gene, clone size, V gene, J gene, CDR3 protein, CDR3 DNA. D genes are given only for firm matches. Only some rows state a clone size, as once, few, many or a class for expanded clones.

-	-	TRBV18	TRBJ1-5	CASSPPEVSGNQPQHF	TGTGCCAGCTCACCACCGGAAGTTTCAGGCAATCAGCCCCAGCATTTT
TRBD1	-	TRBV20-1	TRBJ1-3	CSARVGGQGLGNTIYF	TGCAGTGCTAGAGTAGGGGGACAGGGGCTAGGAAACACCATATATTTT
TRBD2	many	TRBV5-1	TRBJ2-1	CASSSGLAVNNEQFF	TGCGCCAGCAGCTCCGGACTAGCGGTTAACAATGAGCAGTTCTTC
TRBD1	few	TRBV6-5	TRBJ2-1	CASSYLQGGYNEQFF	TGTGCCAGCAGTTACCTACAGGGGGGTTACAATGAGCAGTTCTTC
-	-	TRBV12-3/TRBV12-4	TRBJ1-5	CASSIRGQGYQPQHF	TGTGCCAGCAGTATTCGAGGGCAGGGATATCAGCCCCAGCATTTT
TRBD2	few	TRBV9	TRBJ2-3	CASSVAGDYTDTQYF	TGTGCCAGCAGCGTAGCGGGGGACTACACAGATACGCAGTATTTT
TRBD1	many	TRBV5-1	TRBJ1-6	CASSDPGQGNSPLHF	TGCGCCAGCAGCGACCCGGGACAGGGGAATTCACCCCTCCACTTT
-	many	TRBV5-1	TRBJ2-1	CASSLGPGSDEQFF	TGCGCCAGCAGCTTGGGGCCGGGGAGCGATGAGCAGTTCTTC
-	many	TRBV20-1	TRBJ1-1	CSVPSRGNTEAFF	TGCAGTGTTCCTTCTCGGGGGAACACTGAAGCTTTCTTT
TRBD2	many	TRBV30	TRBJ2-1	CAWTLGLAGGIEQFF	TGTGCCTGGACCCTCGGACTAGCGGGAGGAATTGAGCAGTTCTTC
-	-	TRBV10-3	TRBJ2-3	CAISLTGRDDTQYF	TGTGCCATCAGTTTGACAGGAAGGGACGATACGCAGTATTTT
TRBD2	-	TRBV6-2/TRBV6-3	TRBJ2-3	CASSYSGRVRGTQYF	TGTGCCAGCAGTTACAGCGGGAGGGTCCGGGGTACGCAGTATTTT
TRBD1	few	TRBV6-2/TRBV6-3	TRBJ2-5	CASRQGVQETQYF	TGTGCCAGTCGACAGGGAGTGCAAGAGACCCAGTACTTC
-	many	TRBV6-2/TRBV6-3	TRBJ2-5	CASSPAETQYF	TGTGCCAGCAGTCCGGCGGAGACCCAGTACTTC
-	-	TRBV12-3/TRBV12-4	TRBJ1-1	CASTAGPPNTEAFF	TGTGCCAGCACTGCGGGGCCGCCGAACACTGAAGCTTTCTTT
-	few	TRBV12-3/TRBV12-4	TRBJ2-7	CASSLNPSSYEQYF	TGTGCCAGCAGTTTAAATCCGTCCTCCTACGAGCAGTACTTC
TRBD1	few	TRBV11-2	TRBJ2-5	CASSSFRGRQETQYF	TGTGCCAGCAGCTCCTTCAGGGGGCGGCAAGAGACCCAGTACTTC
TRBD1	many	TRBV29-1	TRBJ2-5	CSVLGGFQETQYF	TGCAGCGTTCTAGGGGGCTTTCAAGAGACCCAGTACTTC
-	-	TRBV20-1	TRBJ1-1	CSAGTGNTEAFF	TGCAGTGCTGGGACTGGGAACACTGAAGCTTTCTTT
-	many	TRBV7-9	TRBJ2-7	CASSLERGNSYEQYF	TGTGCCAGCAGCTTAGAACGGGGAAACTCCTACGAGCAGTACTTC
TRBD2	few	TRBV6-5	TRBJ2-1	CASSYSLAGDRTGNEQFF	TGTGCCAGCAGTTACAGCCTAGCGGGGGACCGAACGGGAAATGAGCAGTTCTTC
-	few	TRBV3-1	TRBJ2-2	CASSVTGNGELFF	TGTGCCAGCAGCGTAACAGGGAACGGGGAGCTGTTTTTT
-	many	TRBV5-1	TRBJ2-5	CASSLPGTETQYF	TGCGCCAGCAGCTTGCCCGGAACGGAGACCCAGTACTTC
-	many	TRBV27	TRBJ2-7	CASSLQLLGGYEQYF	TGTGCCAGCAGTTTACAGTTACTAGGGGGCTACGAGCAGTACTTC
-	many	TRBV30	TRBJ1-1	CAWRNQKSGAVNTEAFF	TGTGCCTGGAGGAACCAGAAATCAGGGGCCGTGAACACTGAAGCTTTCTTT
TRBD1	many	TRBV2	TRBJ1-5	CASSDRAKQPQHF	TGTGCCAGCAGCGACAGGGCGAAGCAGCCCCAGCATTTT
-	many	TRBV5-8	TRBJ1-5	CASSFRDLYSNQPQHF	TGTGCCAGCAGCTTTCGGGACCTTTATAGCAATCAGCCCCAGCATTTT
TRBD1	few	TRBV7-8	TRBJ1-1	CASSLNGQGRTEAFF	TGTGCCAGCAGCTTAAACGGACAGGGTAGGACTGAAGCTTTCTTT
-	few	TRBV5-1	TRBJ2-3	CASRPSLSTDTQYF	TGCGCCAGTCGCCCCTCCCTGAGCACAGATACGCAGTATTTT
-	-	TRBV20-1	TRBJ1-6	CSARGVRTDDNSPLHF	TGCAGTGCTAGAGGCGTTAGGACCGATGATAATTCACCCCTCCACTTT
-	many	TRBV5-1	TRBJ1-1	CASSWGGTEAFF	TGCGCCAGCAGCTGGGGGGGTACTGAAGCTTTCTTT
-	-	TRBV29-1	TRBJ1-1	CSVETPGRTEAFF	TGCAGCGTTGAAACCCCGGGGAGGACTGAAGCTTTCTTT
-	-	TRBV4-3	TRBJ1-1	CASSQKEHEAFF	TGCGCCAGCAGCCAAAAGGAACACGAAGCTTTCTTT
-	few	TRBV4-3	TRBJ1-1	CASSQSYPPGNTEAFF	TGCGCCAGCAGCCAATCGTACCCCCCGGGAAACACTGAAGCTTTCTTT
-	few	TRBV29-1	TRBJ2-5	CSVEGKYQETQYF	TGCAGCGTTGAAGGGAAATACCAAGAGACCCAGTACTTC
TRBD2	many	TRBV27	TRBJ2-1	CASSTHSTGEGPGNEQFF	TGTGCCAGCAGTACCCATTCAACGGGGGAGGGCCCAGGCAATGAGCAGTTCTTC
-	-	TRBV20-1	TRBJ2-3	CSASSQGGTDTQYF	TGCAGTGCTAGTTCTCAGGGCGGGACAGATACGCAGTATTTT
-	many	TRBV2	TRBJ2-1	CASSDNYNNEQFF	TGTGCCAGCAGTGACAACTACAACAATGAGCAGTTCTTC
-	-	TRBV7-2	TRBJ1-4	CASSFGGVTTNEKLFF	TGTGCCAGCAGCTTTGGGGGCGTTACTACTAATGAAAAACTGTTTTTT